A selection of T cell receptor beta chains follows, all from one sample in a study of blood T cell repertoires in COVID-19. Assay used: immunoSEQ multiplex PCR; TCRdb lists only in-frame clones, some missing. The sample yields about 210,000 clones, around 92% seen once. The sample was peripheral blood. The receptors shown here come from a man aged 30 to 39 with acute or convalescent COVID-19. The CDR3 runs from the conserved cysteine through the conserved F or W. A D gene is named only where the DNA matches it firmly. A row's size may be missing; if present it is once, few, many or a size class.

clone_size j_call d_call v_call cdr3_nt cdr3_aa
few TRBJ1-6 . TRBV7-2 TGTGCCAGCAGCTTAATACTTTACGGGGATGCCAATTCACCCCTCCACTTT CASSLILYGDANSPLHF
. TRBJ1-5 . TRBV12-3/TRBV12-4 TGTGCCAGCAGTTTGGGGCTTTTTCCCCAGCATTTT CASSLGLFPQHF
. TRBJ2-3 . TRBV24-1 TGTGCCACCAGTGAACAGAGGACACATAGGAGCACAGATACGCAGTATTTT CATSEQRTHRSTDTQYF
. TRBJ2-5 TRBD1 TRBV5-1 TGCGCCAGCAGCTTGGAAACCGGGACAGGGGGCCGGGAGACCCAGTACTTC CASSLETGTGGRETQYF
. TRBJ2-2 TRBD2 TRBV5-1 TGCGCCAGCAGGCCCGGGACTACCATCGGGGAGCTGTTTTTT CASRPGTTIGELFF
. TRBJ2-1 . TRBV19 TGTGCCAGTAGTTCCCGACAGTACAATGAGCAGTTCTTC CASSSRQYNEQFF
many TRBJ2-5 . TRBV5-1 TGCGCCAGCACCAGGGAGGAGGGGGCGCTTGGGGAGACCCAGTACTTC CASTREEGALGETQYF
. TRBJ2-3 TRBD1 TRBV15 TGTGCCACCAGCAGGGCCGAAATGGACAGGGGGCGCTCAGATACGCAGTATTTT CATSRAEMDRGRSDTQYF
few TRBJ1-2 . TRBV5-6 TGTGCCAGCAGCGTCAGCCAGGGGAGACGCTACACCTTC CASSVSQGRRYTF
. TRBJ1-1 TRBD1 TRBV18 TGTGCCAGCTCACCACTCCCGACAGGGGATAAGGATGAAGCTTTCTTT CASSPLPTGDKDEAFF
. TRBJ2-3 . TRBV9 TGTGCCAGCAGCGTAGAACCCGGGGATACGCAGTATTTT CASSVEPGDTQYF
. TRBJ2-7 . TRBV10-3 TGTGCCATCGGTGACACGGCCTACGAGCAGTACTTC CAIGDTAYEQYF
. TRBJ2-7 TRBD2 TRBV6-5 TGTGCCAGCCGGACTAGCGGGATATACGAGCAGTACTTC CASRTSGIYEQYF
. TRBJ2-7 . TRBV7-9 TGTGCCAGCAGCTTAGGGGCCTCCGAGCAGTACTTC CASSLGASEQYF
. TRBJ2-5 . TRBV2 TGTGCCAGCAGGCGGCAAGAGACCCAGTACTTC CASRRQETQYF
. TRBJ2-1 . TRBV5-4 TGTGCCAGCCAGAGCCTAGACAATGAGCAGTTCTTC CASQSLDNEQFF
. TRBJ2-5 TRBD2 TRBV7-9 TGTGCCAGCAGCTTAGGACTAGCCAGCCCGGATACCCAGTACTTC CASSLGLASPDTQYF
. TRBJ2-3 TRBD2 TRBV7-9 TGTGCCAGCAGCTTAGGAGGTGGGCGGGGGAGCACAGATACGCAGTATTTT CASSLGGGRGSTDTQYF
. TRBJ2-7 TRBD1 TRBV9 TGTGCCAGTGCTTACCAAGGACAGGGAAACTACGAGCAGTACTTC CASAYQGQGNYEQYF
once TRBJ1-1 TRBD1 TRBV2 TGTGCCAGCAGTGAAGGTAGGGACAGTCTGCTAGCTTTCTTT CASSEGRDSLLAFF
. TRBJ1-3 . TRBV9 TGTGCCAGCAGCGTAGCTATTGGTTCTGGAAACACCATATATTTT CASSVAIGSGNTIYF
. TRBJ2-1 TRBD1 TRBV19 TGTGCCAGTAGTATTTCCGGGACAGGGGGAAATGAGCAGTTCTTC CASSISGTGGNEQFF
. TRBJ2-2 . TRBV7-9 TGTGCCAGCAGTCAACAAATCACAGGGACCAACACCGGGGAGCTGTTTTTT CASSQQITGTNTGELFF
once TRBJ2-1 . TRBV14 TGTGCCAGCAGCCCCGGGTGGGCAGGGTCCCTTTTTAATGAGCAGTTCTTC CASSPGWAGSLFNEQFF
. TRBJ2-3 TRBD1 TRBV5-1 TGCGCCAGCAGCCTACCCGACAGGGGTAGCACAGATACGCAGTATTTT CASSLPDRGSTDTQYF
. TRBJ1-2 TRBD1 TRBV28 TGTGCCAGCAGTTTGGCACACCGGACAGGGGGCCTTTATGGCTACACCTTC CASSLAHRTGGLYGYTF
. TRBJ2-4 TRBD2 TRBV30 TGTGCCTGGAGCCTAGCGGGAGTGGGCATTCAGTACTTC CAWSLAGVGIQYF
. TRBJ1-4 . TRBV3-1/TRBV3-2 TGTGCCAGCAGGGACACAGCGGAAAAACTGTTTTTT CASRDTAEKLFF
. TRBJ2-1 TRBD2 TRBV7-6 TGTGCCAGCAGCTTAATGGTAGCGGGGGGCGGGGAGCAGTTCTTC CASSLMVAGGGEQFF
. TRBJ1-1 . TRBV6-5 TGTGCCAGCAGTCCCCTTCGGGGATGGTACACTGAAGCTTTCTTT CASSPLRGWYTEAFF
. TRBJ2-3 . TRBV27 TGTGCCAGCAGTCTTTACTGGAGACCTTCTATAACAGATACGCAGTATTTT CASSLYWRPSITDTQYF
. TRBJ2-7 . TRBV4-1 TGCGCCAGCAGCCAAGAGGGTATAGGGGACACAAGCTACGAGCAGTACTTC CASSQEGIGDTSYEQYF
. TRBJ2-7 TRBD2 TRBV5-6 TGTGCCAGCAGCTTGGAGAGGGGACTACTCACTCCCTACGAGCAGTACTTC CASSLERGLLTPYEQYF
. TRBJ2-1 . TRBV11-1 TGTGCCAGCAGCTTAGGGTTAGCGGAAACTAATGAGCAGTTCTTC CASSLGLAETNEQFF
. TRBJ2-1 . TRBV7-8 TGTGCCAGCAGCCCTCGGTTTGCCTACAATGAGCAGTTCTTC CASSPRFAYNEQFF
. TRBJ2-2 TRBD2 TRBV19 TGTGCCAGTAGTAGATCTTCTCGTGGTAGCGGGGCCTTCGGGGAGCTGTTTTTT CASSRSSRGSGAFGELFF
. TRBJ2-5 . TRBV28 TGTGCCAGCCAGGTTGGGTGGGTGCAAGAGACCCAGTACTTC CASQVGWVQETQYF
once TRBJ2-7 TRBD2 TRBV23-1 TGCGCCAGCAGCCGGGGGACTAGCGGGAGGAGGGAGCAGTACTTC CASSRGTSGRREQYF
. TRBJ1-1 . TRBV15 TGTGCCACCAGCAGAGGTCCGGGGAACACTGAAGCTTTCTTT CATSRGPGNTEAFF
. TRBJ1-6 . TRBV11-2 TGTGCCAGCAGCCGGACAGAAAATTCACCCCTCCACTTT CASSRTENSPLHF
few TRBJ2-2 . TRBV7-3 TGTGCCAGCAGCTTTAAGCAGGGCGGGGAGCTGTTTTTT CASSFKQGGELFF
. TRBJ2-2 . TRBV27 TGTGCCAGCAGTTTTTTAGCCGGGGAGCTGTTTTTT CASSFLAGELFF